These 8 T cell receptor beta chains share one sample of origin, sequenced in a study of T cell responses to AZD1222 COVID-19 vaccine. Assay used: immunoSEQ multiplex PCR; TCRdb lists only in-frame clones, some missing. The repertoire consists of some 120,000 clones, with 75% to 90% occurring once and the leading ten covering 3.5% to 5%. The input for sequencing was peripheral blood, taken on day 0 of MenACWY control vaccination. The source of these receptors is an adult in good health.

V gene TRBV2 combines with J gene TRBJ2-3; 10 bases are a match to TRBD2. V shed 4 bases and J 5 bases; nucleotides not matched to a gene: 3. Germline V gene sequence: CDR1 SNHLY, CDR2 FYNNEI. CDR3 length: 14 residues. The CDR3 DNA reads as TGTGCCAGCAGTGGAAGCGGGGGGGTAGATACGCAGTATTTT. It translates to CASSGSGGVDTQYF.

The chain couples TRBV2 to TRBJ2-2; D remains unclear. CDR1 is SNHLY and CDR2 is FYNNEI in the germline V gene. The CDR3 runs to 15 residues. Trimming removed 6 bases from V and 2 bases from J, with 13 bases in between. The chain's CDR3 is CASSETRYNTGELFF. DNA for the CDR3: TGTGCCAGCAGCGAGACCCGGTATAACACCGGGGAGCTGTTTTTT.

The rearrangement links TRBV5-1 to TRBJ2-3, with TRBD1 matching 8 bases. After removal of 5 bases from V and 0 bases from J, the junction contained 5 bases not matched to a gene. The CDR3 is 15 residues long. In germline, CDR1 is SGHRS, CDR2 YFSETQ. The CDR3 sequence is CASRDRAGSTDTQYF. The CDR3 nucleotides are TGCGCCAGCAGGGACAGGGCAGGGAGCACAGATACGCAGTATTTT.

This chain connects TRBV12-5 to TRBJ2-5; D is perhaps TRBD1 (5 bases). The germline gives CDR1 LGHNT, CDR2 FRNRAP. The V end was cut by 7 bases, the J end by 2 bases, with 17 bases between. The CDR3 length is 15 residues. CDR3 sequence reads: CASAQGWGQQETQYF. CDR3 coding DNA: TGTGCTAGTGCCCAAGGGTGGGGCCAACAAGAGACCCAGTACTTC.

The sample holds one count of this clone. This CDR3 reads CASSQPHREGEQFF. The CDR3 coding sequence is TGCGCCAGCAGCCAGCCTCACAGGGAAGGGGAGCAGTTCTTC. This chain connects TRBV4-3 to TRBJ2-1; possible D gene TRBD1, 6 bases. The germline V and J ends were trimmed by 3 bases and 10 bases, with 16 bases remaining between them. CDR1 is LGHNA, CDR2 YSLEER, per germline. This CDR3 contains 14 residues.

This chain uses TRBV7-9 with TRBJ2-1; 8 bases are shared with TRBD1. Germline assignment: CDR1 SEHNR and CDR2 FQNEAQ (reference sequence). The CDR3 is made up of 15 amino acids. Losses at the gene ends were 2 bases for V and 7 bases for J; bases not matched to a gene: 7. This chain's CDR3 is CASSLLGQGWNEQFF. The CDR3 coding sequence is TGTGCCAGCAGCTTACTAGGACAGGGCTGGAATGAGCAGTTCTTC. The variable domain in full, with the rest retrieved from reference TRBV7-9 and TRBJ2-1, is DTGVSQNPRHKITKRGQNVTFRCDPISEHNRLYWYRQTLGQGPEFLTYFQNEAQLEKSRLLSDRFSAERPKGSFSTLEIQRTEQGDSAMYLCASSLLGQGWNEQFFGPGTRLTVL.

V is TRBV6-5 and J is TRBJ1-2; 7 bases are a match to TRBD1. Germline-derived CDR1 and CDR2 are MNHEY and SVGAGI. V was pared by 2 bases and J by 3 bases, with 0 bases of the junction left unmatched. The CDR3 covers 13 residues. CDR3: CASSYTGDYGYTF. As DNA, the CDR3 is TGTGCCAGCAGTTACACAGGGGACTATGGCTACACCTTC.

The rearrangement joins TRBV18 to TRBJ1-6; D is undetermined. The V gene lost 3 bases and the J gene lost 7 bases, with 13 bases spanning the gap. CDR1 is KGHSH and CDR2 is LQKENI in the germline V gene. This CDR3 is built from 15 residues. As DNA, the CDR3 is TGTGCCAGCTCACCCAGTGGGGTAGGGAATTCACCCCTCCACTTT. Translation: CASSPSGVGNSPLHF. Drawing the rest from reference TRBV18 and TRBJ1-6, the complete variable domain is NAGVMQNPRHLVRRRGQEARLRCSPMKGHSHVYWYRQLPEEGLKFMVYLQKENIIDESGMPKERFSAEFPKEGPSILRIQQVVRGDSAAYFCASSPSGVGNSPLHFGNGTRLTVT.